The present T cell receptor (beta chain) was sequenced within a study of post-analysis software for immune sequencing data. The study's findings and limits: There were roughly five TRBV segments more frequent in patients than controls, and TRBV5-6, TRBV5-1 and TRBV20-1 were among them. Those with multiple sclerosis, the patient group, showed significantly lower normalized Chao1 diversity than controls.

As for this clonotype: What it binds is unknown.

TCR beta cDNA libraries had unique molecular identifiers. A single record per CDR3 protein comes from TCRdb applying MiXCR to the PCR reads. Seen here are almost 700,000 distinct CDR3 sequences, 55% to 60% observed once, and the top ten hold about 11%. Looked up from germline, CDR1 is LGHDT and CDR2 is YNNKEL (reference sequence). The CDR3 loop spans 14 amino acids. V lost 1 base, J lost 4 bases, and 8 bases lay in between. The chain joins TRBV3-1 to TRBJ2-1; no reliable D call. The sample was blood. The clonotype originates from a girl aged 2 to 10 with multiple sclerosis. DNA of the CDR3: TGTGCCAGCAGCCAAGGGATCGGTTACAATGAGCAGTTCTTC. This translates into CASSQGIGYNEQFF.